In this sample, the clone carrying this T cell receptor (beta chain) turned up a few times. What it binds is unknown. The CDR3 consists of 17 residues. Germline V lookup: CDR1 SGHTA, CDR2 FQGNSA. Losses at the gene ends were 5 bases for V and 4 bases for J; bases not matched to a gene: 11. This entry belongs to a study of cytomegalovirus exposure and HLA in healthy donors. Turning to the study itself: The 120 million or so unique TCR beta sequences, from about 179 million T cells, were found by an earlier analysis.

Donors likely had unrecorded immune exposures despite being nominally healthy when sampled. PCR amplification relied on 60 Vbeta primers (plus 13 Jbeta primers). Using immunoSEQ multiplex PCR, the repertoire was profiled, and TCRdb retains in-frame clones only, with some absent. The table includes 100,000 to 150,000 clones, about 73% detected once. Study results and caveats: The study dropped some indistinguishable V segments, TRBV6-2 and TRBV6-3 among them. Later analysis reportedly placed an Asian-associated ancestry cluster below the roughly 600-donor mean in N-insertions.

The sequence was collected from a woman between 45 and 60 years old in good health and CMV-seropositive. The sample comprised PBMCs. The chain employs TRBV7-2 and TRBJ2-1; 10 nucleotides agree with TRBD2. The CDR3 here is CASSPRVVAGGYNEQFF. In DNA form, the CDR3 reads TGTGCCAGCAGCCCGAGGGTCGTAGCGGGGGGTTACAATGAGCAGTTCTTC.